Detailed here is one TCR beta chain. Its matching antigen is unknown. The donors gave bone marrow, and they were healthy. This specimen comes from a study of cytomegalovirus exposure and HLA in healthy donors. A multiplex PCR was run with 60 Vbeta primers and 13 Jbeta primers. Per the original methods: Later, an analysis found approximately 80 million unique TCR beta chains, and 9.5 million to 12 million of these were shared. Some clones are missing from TCRdb's copy, which holds only in-frame ones; the method was immunoSEQ multiplex PCR. V and J calls and clone size come straight from that table; D and trimming were deduced from the DNA. The data hold around 100,000 clones, with around four fifths observed a single time. General study points: In all likelihood, a cluster of highly shared sequence variants was a sequencing artifact.

Germline CDR1 and CDR2: SGHVS and FNYEAQ. The V and J ends lost 1 base and 7 bases respectively, with 14 bases between them. The CDR3 is 14 residues long. This clonotype was sampled from a female donor in good health and CMV-seropositive. Specimen: PBMCs. The chain links TRBV7-6 to TRBJ2-7; D may be TRBD2 (6 bases). The DNA of the CDR3 is TGTGCCAGCAGCTTAGACAGCGGGCTGGGGGAGCAGTACTTC. It translates to CASSLDSGLGEQYF.